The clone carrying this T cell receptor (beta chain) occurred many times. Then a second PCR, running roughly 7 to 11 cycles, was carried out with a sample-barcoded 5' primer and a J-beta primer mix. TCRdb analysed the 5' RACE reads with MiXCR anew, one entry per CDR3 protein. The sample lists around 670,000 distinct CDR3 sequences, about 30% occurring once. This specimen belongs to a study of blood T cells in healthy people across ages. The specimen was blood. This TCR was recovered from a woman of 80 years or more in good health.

DNA of the CDR3: TGCGCCAGCAGCTTAGCTACAGGGGGATTATCCTACGAGCAGTACTTC. This encodes CASSLATGGLSYEQYF. The chain couples TRBV5-1 to TRBJ2-7, with 8 bases identical to TRBD1. The CDR3 consists of 16 residues. Looked up from germline, CDR1 is SGHRS and CDR2 is YFSETQ. V lost 2 bases, J lost 1 base, and 8 bases stayed unmatched.